This is a list of T cell receptor beta chains from one sample in a study of cytomegalovirus exposure and HLA in healthy donors. Repertoires were generated with immunoSEQ multiplex PCR, while TCRdb's copy carries only in-frame clones and drops some. Of 100,000 or so clones in the sample, about 80% are singletons; the top ten hold less than 9.5%. Specimen: PBMCs. All receptors come from a young man in good health and CMV-seronegative. The conserved cysteine and the conserved F or W are not part of the CDR3 here.

v_call	j_call	cdr3_aa
TRBV5-1	TRBJ2-7	ASSLSAPGEQY
TRBV27	TRBJ1-2	ASGDRAYGYT
TRBV27	TRBJ2-5	ASRETGTSGRETQY
TRBV4-1	TRBJ2-1	ASSASPGGDFLSSYNEQF
TRBV19	TRBJ1-2	ASSHRDSTYGYT
TRBV7-9	TRBJ2-3	ASSFYYTDTQY
TRBV4-3	TRBJ1-5	ASSQGTGFQPQH
TRBV25-1	TRBJ2-1	ASSEFGTDYNEQF
TRBV9	TRBJ1-2	ASSPNNVDRGRGYT
TRBV7-6	TRBJ2-7	ASSRGGGIDSYEQY
TRBV2	TRBJ2-3	ASSQLAGGTDTQY
TRBV9	TRBJ2-3	ASSLGRGFTDTQY
TRBV5-8	TRBJ2-1	ASSLIQGSYNEQF
TRBV4-1	TRBJ2-7	ASSTTGTGASGPHYEQY
TRBV7-9	TRBJ2-1	ASSPLAGVYNEQF
TRBV7-9	TRBJ2-7	ASSPRGYSFSYEQY
TRBV30	TRBJ1-2	AWSGPYSNYGYT
TRBV19	TRBJ2-7	ASSMPVGTGTYEQY
TRBV6-1	TRBJ1-4	ASSEHAGTARLRKKLF
TRBV6-5	TRBJ2-7	ASSNSGRYEQY
TRBV9	TRBJ2-7	AGPWTDKVVGTGHEQY
TRBV27	TRBJ1-2	ASRTRPGTGWGYT
TRBV6-1	TRBJ1-5	ASFVRENSNQPQH
TRBV30	TRBJ2-1	AWSVGLSSYNEQF
TRBV6-5	TRBJ1-1	ASSWDRVSTEAF
TRBV5-6	TRBJ1-5	ASSFSGRGDQPQH
TRBV10-1	TRBJ2-2	ASTRSRTANTGELF
TRBV4-3	TRBJ1-6	ASSQDRFTGNSPLH
TRBV11-3	TRBJ2-3	ASSLGGPVADTQY
TRBV15	TRBJ1-5	ATSRDSIHEVASNQPQH
TRBV6-1	TRBJ1-5	ASSEGLRQPQH
TRBV4-1	TRBJ1-1	ASSQGPDKVNTEAF
TRBV6-5	TRBJ2-7	ASRTGQYYEQY
TRBV29-1	TRBJ1-5	SAGTGNSNQPQH
TRBV19	TRBJ2-3	ASSDHGQSGTDTQY
TRBV4-1	TRBJ1-2	ASSQDTGSYGYT
TRBV6-1	TRBJ2-5	ASTKTDRRQETQY
TRBV9	TRBJ1-1	ASSFRTGGRTEAF
TRBV6-1	TRBJ2-2	ASSHSQGDSGELF
TRBV10-1	TRBJ2-1	ASSDLRGAINYNEQF